The sequence of this T cell receptor beta chain was determined in a study of blood T cell repertoires in COVID-19. As for the study in general: Sample material is recorded as cDNA or gDNA derived from T cells, B-cell-depleted T cells, or PBMCs.

Recruits, aged roughly 18 to 100 years, lived in approximately 26 US areas. Participant-reported clinical history was the basis for cohort assignment. As handled by the study authors: Counts of nucleated cells, estimated from reference gene primer amplification, were obtained. Generated by immunoSEQ multiplex PCR, the TCRdb table keeps only in-frame clones and is missing some. V and J calls and clone size are copied from that table; D and trimming were computed from the DNA. Of 250,000 to 300,000 clones listed, about nine tenths are singletons. The TCR comes from a human donor in a cohort exposed to, infected with or recovered from COVID-19 (not recorded which). The donor label of this sample is uncertain. The sequenced sample consisted of PBMCs or T cells enriched from blood (not recorded which).

CDR3 coding DNA: TGCGCCAGCAGCCAATGGGGGGGGTCGGGTGAGCAGTTCTTC. Its protein is CASSQWGGSGEQFF. The chain is built from TRBV4-1 and TRBJ2-1; 7 nucleotides align to TRBD2. Germline CDR1 reads MGHRA; CDR2 reads YSYEKL. V lost 2 bases and J lost 9; bases outside the gene matches: 7. There are 14 residues in the CDR3.